This T cell receptor beta chain was sequenced in a study of blood T cell repertoires in COVID-19. About the research overall: The United States, Italy and Spain provided the acute and convalescent COVID-19 samples. The cDNA or gDNA used as material had been derived from T cells, B-cell-depleted T cells, or PBMCs.

This CDR3 contains 17 residues. Trimming removed 0 bases from V and 8 bases from J; junction bases left unmatched: 11. The germline CDR1 and CDR2 sequences are LGHNA and YSLEER. Profiled with immunoSEQ multiplex PCR; TCRdb holds only in-frame clones, not every one. Of 49,000 or so clones in the sample, roughly 85% are singletons; the top ten hold over 25%. The receptor was derived from a woman of 80 years or more with COVID-19, enrolled during active disease. The sequenced sample consisted of peripheral blood. The chain uses TRBV4-3 and TRBJ2-3; 10 positions agree with TRBD2. The CDR3 protein is CASSQEGAGTSVVTQYF. In DNA form, the CDR3 reads TGCGCCAGCAGCCAAGAAGGGGCCGGGACTAGCGTAGTTACGCAGTATTTT.